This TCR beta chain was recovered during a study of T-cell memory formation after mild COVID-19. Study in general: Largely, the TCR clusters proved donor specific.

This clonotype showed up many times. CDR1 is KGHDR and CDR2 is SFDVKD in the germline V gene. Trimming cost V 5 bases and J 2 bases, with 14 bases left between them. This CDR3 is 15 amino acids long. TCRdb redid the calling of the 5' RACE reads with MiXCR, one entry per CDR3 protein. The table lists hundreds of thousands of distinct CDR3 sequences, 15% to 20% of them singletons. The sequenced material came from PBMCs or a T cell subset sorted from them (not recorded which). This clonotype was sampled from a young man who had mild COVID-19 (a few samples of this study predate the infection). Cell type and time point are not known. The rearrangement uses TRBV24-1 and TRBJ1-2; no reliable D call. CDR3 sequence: CATSVPLLSNYGYTF. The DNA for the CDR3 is TGTGCCACCAGTGTCCCACTCCTGTCCAACTATGGCTACACCTTC.